This T cell receptor (beta chain) was sequenced in a study of T-cell reconstitution after alpha-beta-depleted transplantation in children. Notes on the study in general: Surviving recipient T cells and intrathymic progenitors accounted for some patients' high TCRbeta diversity at day 60.

The TCRbeta library was prepared with unique molecular identifiers. TCRdb processed the PCR reads anew with MiXCR; each CDR3 protein has one entry. The sample has almost 250,000 distinct CDR3 sequences, roughly 24% seen once. The CDR3 runs to 17 residues. V was cut by 5 bases and J by 0 bases, with 20 bases left in between. The germline CDR1 and CDR2 sequences are PRHDT and FYEKMQ (reference sequence). This clonotype was observed many times. As yet, its antigen is unknown. The gene calls are TRBV13 and TRBJ2-7; D might be TRBD2 (7 bases). This receptor was obtained from a girl aged 2 to 9 with Fanconi anemia, due to receive a stem cell transplant. Sequencing was performed on PBMCs, taken before TCRalphabeta/CD19-depleted stem cell transplant. The DNA of the CDR3 is TGTGCCAGCAGCCTCCTTGGTGAGGGGGAGGGCTCCTACGAGCAGTACTTC. It is translated as CASSLLGEGEGSYEQYF.